The rows below give T cell receptor beta chains drawn from one sample of a study of T cells in Graves' hyperthyroidism and ophthalmopathy. One entry per CDR3 protein results from TCRdb running MiXCR on the multiplex PCR reads. The sample records roughly 380,000 distinct CDR3 sequences, about 13% being singletons. Sequencing was carried out using blood. The origin of the receptors is a young man with Graves' hyperthyroidism that later progressed to Graves' ophthalmopathy. The CDR3 runs from the conserved cysteine through the conserved F or W. Fields, in order: J gene, D gene, clone size, V gene, CDR3 protein, CDR3 DNA. The D gene is left open where the match is weak. A row's size may be missing; if present it is once, few, many or a size class.

>TRBJ2-5|TRBD2|many|TRBV30
CAWRARGGRETQYF
TGTGCCTGGAGGGCGCGGGGGGGCCGGGAGACCCAGTACTTC
>TRBJ2-2|-|-|TRBV11-3
CASSLGSYDTGELFF
TGTGCCAGCAGCTTAGGCAGCTATGACACCGGGGAGCTGTTTTTT
>TRBJ2-3|-|many|TRBV9
CASSPEGTDTQYF
TGTGCCAGCAGCCCAGAGGGCACAGATACGCAGTATTTT
>TRBJ1-1|-|many|TRBV11-2
CASSFGGPDTEAFF
TGTGCCAGCAGCTTCGGCGGGCCTGACACTGAAGCTTTCTTT
>TRBJ1-1|-|many|TRBV29-1
CSVEDILPAEAFF
TGCAGCGTTGAAGATATATTACCCGCTGAAGCTTTCTTT
>TRBJ1-5|-|few|TRBV4-1
CASSQVTVSNQPQHF
TGCGCCAGCAGCCAAGTGACAGTTAGCAATCAGCCCCAGCATTTT
>TRBJ2-7|-|-|TRBV29-1
CSVARDREQYF
TGCAGCGTTGCAAGGGACCGCGAGCAGTACTTC
>TRBJ2-7|TRBD1|many|TRBV2
CASSADRGAPYEQYF
TGTGCCAGCAGTGCTGACAGGGGGGCTCCCTACGAGCAGTACTTC
>TRBJ2-5|-|-|TRBV10-3
CTISESRRGEVETQYF
TGTACCATCAGTGAGTCTCGCAGAGGGGAAGTGGAGACCCAGTACTTC
>TRBJ2-1|-|-|TRBV12-3/TRBV12-4
CASRPQGYNEQFF
TGTGCCAGCAGACCCCAGGGCTACAATGAGCAGTTCTTC
>TRBJ1-2|-|many|TRBV6-5
CASSYRRGYGYTF
TGTGCCAGCAGTTATCGTAGAGGCTATGGCTACACCTTC
>TRBJ2-7|TRBD1|-|TRBV5-1
CASSSRGSGQGRYEQYF
TGCGCCAGCAGTTCTAGAGGTTCTGGACAGGGGCGTTACGAGCAGTACTTC
>TRBJ2-7|TRBD1|few|TRBV6-1
CASVSRDRGEGEQYF
TGTGCCAGCGTAAGCCGGGACAGGGGGGAGGGCGAGCAGTACTTC
>TRBJ1-1|TRBD1|many|TRBV12-3/TRBV12-4
CASKGQGNTEAFF
TGTGCCAGCAAGGGACAGGGAAACACTGAAGCTTTCTTT
>TRBJ2-2|-|many|TRBV28
CASTRSFTGELFF
TGTGCCAGCACCCGTAGTTTCACCGGGGAGCTGTTTTTT
>TRBJ1-2|-|many|TRBV15
CATSRPRSPGYTF
TGTGCCACCAGCAGACCCAGGTCCCCTGGCTACACCTTC
>TRBJ1-1|-|many|TRBV12-3/TRBV12-4
CASSLHPIGVTEAFF
TGTGCCAGCAGTTTACACCCCATCGGGGTTACTGAAGCTTTCTTT
>TRBJ2-5|-|few|TRBV12-3/TRBV12-4
CASSPTSRLRETQYF
TGTGCCAGCAGTCCCACAAGCAGACTCCGGGAGACCCAGTACTTC
>TRBJ1-1|-|many|TRBV6-1
CASSPYLDSEAFF
TGTGCCAGCAGTCCTTATTTGGACAGTGAAGCTTTCTTT
>TRBJ1-6|-|-|TRBV28
CASSLVGRYNSPLHF
TGTGCCAGCAGTTTAGTTGGCAGGTATAATTCACCCCTCCACTTT
>TRBJ2-7|TRBD1|many|TRBV28
CASTQGASYEQYF
TGTGCCAGCACCCAGGGGGCCTCCTACGAGCAGTACTTC
>TRBJ2-7|-|many|TRBV27
CASWEAGAYEQYF
TGTGCCAGCTGGGAGGCTGGCGCCTACGAGCAGTACTTC
>TRBJ2-3|-|few|TRBV9
CASSVVAWTDTQYF
TGTGCCAGCAGCGTAGTCGCGTGGACAGATACGCAGTATTTT
>TRBJ1-6|TRBD1|many|TRBV11-3
CASSGMGQNNSPLHF
TGTGCCAGCAGCGGAATGGGACAGAATAATTCACCCCTCCACTTT
>TRBJ1-2|TRBD1|few|TRBV6-1
CASSRDRDTGGYTF
TGTGCCAGCAGTCGCGACAGGGACACGGGGGGCTACACCTTC
>TRBJ2-7|-|many|TRBV12-3/TRBV12-4
CASSTSDRPYEQYF
-
>TRBJ1-2|-|few|TRBV20-1
CSARERYENGYTF
TGCAGTGCTAGAGAGAGGTACGAGAATGGCTACACCTTC
>TRBJ1-2|-|many|TRBV12-3/TRBV12-4
CASTSTGKDGYTF
TGTGCCAGCACTTCGACGGGGAAGGACGGCTACACCTTC
>TRBJ2-3|TRBD2|many|TRBV12-3/TRBV12-4
CASSSSGGRADTQYF
TGTGCCAGCAGTTCCAGCGGGGGGAGAGCAGATACGCAGTATTTT
>TRBJ1-6|-|-|TRBV6-2/TRBV6-3
CASSDVGNNSPLHF
TGTGCCAGCTCGGATGTGGGGAATAATTCACCCCTCCACTTT
>TRBJ1-4|-|once|TRBV20-1
CSARDLGGGEKLFF
TGCAGTGCTAGAGATTTGGGGGGAGGTGAAAAACTGTTTTTT
>TRBJ2-5|TRBD1|many|TRBV27
CASSLGGQYQYQETQYF
TGTGCCAGCAGTTTAGGGGGACAGTACCAGTACCAAGAGACCCAGTACTTC
>TRBJ2-2|-|few|TRBV3-1
CASSQSSATGELFF
TGTGCCAGCAGCCAAAGTAGCGCCACCGGGGAGCTGTTTTTT
>TRBJ2-3|-|-|TRBV6-2/TRBV6-3
CASRRDSPGDTQYF
TGTGCCAGCAGGCGGGACTCTCCAGGGGATACGCAGTATTTT
>TRBJ2-2|-|-|TRBV2
CASCDDASCTGELFF
TGTGCCAGCTGTGACGACGCTTCTTGTACCGGGGAGCTGTTTTTT
>TRBJ2-7|-|few|TRBV28
CASSSERPLTRQYF
TGTGCCAGCAGTTCAGAGCGACCTCTTACGCGGCAGTACTTC
>TRBJ1-4|TRBD1|many|TRBV6-1
CASSDRTGVGEKLFF
TGTGCCAGCAGTGACCGGACAGGGGTGGGTGAAAAACTGTTTTTT
>TRBJ2-7|TRBD1|many|TRBV6-1
CASSLWTGHHEQYF
TGTGCCAGCAGTTTGTGGACAGGGCACCACGAGCAGTACTTC
>TRBJ1-1|-|-|TRBV5-1
CASSLKSTEAFF
TGCGCCAGCAGCTTGAAGAGCACTGAAGCTTTCTTT
>TRBJ1-5|TRBD1|many|TRBV27
CASSSTGHNQPQHF
TGTGCCAGCAGTTCGACAGGGCACAATCAGCCCCAGCATTTT
>TRBJ1-4|TRBD1|-|TRBV18
CASSPQGQGGSNEKLFF
TGTGCCAGCTCCCCCCAGGGACAGGGGGGATCGAACGAAAAACTGTTTTTT
>TRBJ2-3|-|-|TRBV9
CASSVLSATDTQYF
TGTGCCAGCAGCGTACTCTCAGCCACAGATACGCAGTATTTT
>TRBJ2-7|-|many|TRBV6-1
CASSDGGFSYEQYF
TGTGCCAGCAGTGATGGGGGTTTCTCCTACGAGCAGTACTTC
>TRBJ1-5|-|-|TRBV12-5
CASALPGAGNQPQHF
TGTGCTAGTGCCCTCCCGGGGGCTGGCAATCAGCCCCAGCATTTT
>TRBJ1-2|-|many|TRBV6-6
CASSYERWGYTF
TGTGCCAGCAGTTACGAGAGATGGGGCTACACCTTC
>TRBJ1-5|-|few|TRBV6-2/TRBV6-3
CASSPDRLRPQHF
TGTGCCAGCAGTCCTGACCGCCTTCGGCCCCAGCATTTT
>TRBJ2-3|TRBD2|-|TRBV20-1
CTGGSGGTDTQYF
TGCACCGGGGGTAGCGGGGGCACAGATACGCAGTATTTT
>TRBJ2-7|-|many|TRBV7-2
CASSPRRAVIYEQYF
TGTGCCAGCAGCCCGCGGAGGGCGGTTATCTACGAGCAGTACTTC
>TRBJ2-7|TRBD1|-|TRBV20-1
CSARVGTASYEQYF
TGCAGTGCTAGAGTAGGGACAGCCTCCTACGAGCAGTACTTC
>TRBJ2-1|-|many|TRBV6-1
CASSEELFNEQFF
TGTGCCAGCAGTGAAGAGCTATTCAATGAGCAGTTCTTC
>TRBJ2-7|-|few|TRBV11-2
CASRYGTYYEQYF
TGTGCCAGCAGATACGGGACTTACTACGAGCAGTACTTC
>TRBJ2-3|-|-|TRBV28
CASSLTSWNTQYF
TGTGCCAGCAGTTTAACTAGCTGGAATACGCAGTATTTT
>TRBJ1-6|-|many|TRBV20-1
CSARGRAGSSSNSPLHF
TGCAGTGCTAGAGGAAGGGCCGGGTCCAGTTCTAATTCACCCCTCCACTTT
>TRBJ2-7|TRBD2|-|TRBV14
CASSQDLERGGHEQYF
TGTGCCAGCAGCCAAGATTTGGAGCGGGGGGGCCACGAGCAGTACTTC
>TRBJ2-1|-|-|TRBV20-1
CSAPSDREGHHEQFF
TGCAGTGCGCCGTCGGACAGGGAGGGTCACCATGAGCAGTTCTTC
>TRBJ1-4|-|many|TRBV27
CASSLVGQGSGKLFF
TGTGCCAGCAGTTTAGTCGGCCAGGGATCTGGAAAACTGTTTTTT